The 23 T cell receptor beta chains presented below share a single source sample, sequenced in a study of cytomegalovirus exposure and HLA in healthy donors. PCR used 60 Vbeta primers and 13 Jbeta primers. Sequenced by immunoSEQ multiplex PCR; TCRdb stores in-frame clones only, minus some. The table records about 42,000 clones, about 50% of them present only once. The source material was PBMCs. The receptors stem from a human donor in good health.

V usage is TRBV5-4 and J usage is TRBJ1-2, with D hard to call. Trimming removed 0 bases at V and 3 bases at J, with 6 bases between. There are 13 residues in the CDR3. Germline V gene lookup returns CDR1 SGHNT and CDR2 YYREEE (reference sequence). The CDR3 loop reads CASSLVTDYGYTF. CDR3 DNA: TGTGCCAGCAGCTTGGTCACAGACTATGGCTACACCTTC.

This clone turned up a few times. This chain joins TRBV6-4 and TRBJ1-4; D perhaps matches TRBD1 (5 bases). Germline CDR1 and CDR2: MRHNA and SNTAGT. Trimming removed 4 bases from V and 16 bases from J, with 16 bases in between. The CDR3 totals 12 residues. CDR3 amino acids: CASSAAGHGRFF. As DNA, the CDR3 is TGTGCCAGCAGTGCCGCAGGACATGGTAGGTTTTTT.

The chain is built from TRBV7-2 and TRBJ2-1, with 11 bases that match TRBD2. J lost 5 bases, V lost 5 bases, and 11 bases had no gene match. Germline assignment: CDR1 SGHTA and CDR2 FQGNSA. This CDR3 region has 17 residues. The CDR3 here is CASSNRLLAGVDNEQFF. In DNA, the CDR3 is TGTGCCAGCAGCAACCGCTTACTAGCGGGGGTGGACAATGAGCAGTTCTTC.

The V gene is TRBV6-5, the J gene TRBJ1-6; 8 bases line up with TRBD1. Losses at the gene ends were 7 bases for V and 8 bases for J; bases not matched to a gene: 4. Germline CDR1 MNHEY, CDR2 SVGAGI. The CDR3 has 13 amino acids. CDR3 sequence reads: CASNRDRYSPLHF. Here the CDR3 DNA reads TGTGCCAGCAACCGGGACAGGTATTCACCCCTCCACTTT.

This clone appeared a few times. The V and J genes are TRBV5-4 and TRBJ2-7, with TRBD1 matching over 10 bases. The length of the CDR3 is 15 residues. V was clipped by 4 bases and J by 2 bases; unmatched bases: 6. CDR1 is SGHNT, CDR2 YYREEE, per germline (reference sequence). CDR3 nucleotide sequence: TGTGCCAGCAGCCAAGTGGGGACAGGGGCCTACGAGCAGTACTTC. It is translated as CASSQVGTGAYEQYF.

V is TRBV9 and J is TRBJ1-1; possibly TRBD1 for D (6 bases). Trimming cost V 1 base and J 1 base, with 11 bases left between them. Germline V CDR1 and CDR2: SGDLS, YYNGEE. CDR3 size: 15 residues. In nucleotides, the CDR3 is TGTGCCAGCAGCGTACAGGGACATCCGAACACTGAAGCTTTCTTT. This translates into CASSVQGHPNTEAFF.

The J gene is TRBJ1-1, the V gene TRBV7-2, with a possible D match to TRBD1 (5 bases). The ends were cut back, 3 bases at V and 9 bases at J, with 23 bases in the middle. The germline V gene encodes CDR1 SGHTA and CDR2 FQGNSA. The CDR3 loop spans 16 amino acids. CDR3 nucleotides: TGTGCCAGCAGCTTTGATGCTCGACAGACCGGGAGGAAAGCTTTCTTT. Translating it yields CASSFDARQTGRKAFF.

CDR3 protein: CASSEGRGGGYNEQFF. CDR3 DNA: TGTGCCAGCAGTGAAGGAAGAGGGGGCGGATACAATGAGCAGTTCTTC. The chain carries TRBV6-1 and TRBJ2-1; TRBD1 matches at 7 bases. This CDR3 comprises 16 residues. Germline V gene lookup returns CDR1 MNHNS and CDR2 SASEGT. The V gene end was trimmed by 1 base and the J gene end by 4 bases; junction bases not matched to a gene: 7.

This sequence joins TRBV9 and TRBJ1-1, with D possibly matching TRBD1 (6 bases). The CDR3 extends over 13 amino acids. Trimming shortened V by 3 bases and J by 10 bases, and 16 bases separated the two germline ends. CDR1 is SGDLS and CDR2 is YYNGEE in the germline V gene. The CDR3 DNA sequence: TGTGCCAGCAGCGGAGACAGGAGCCGTACAGCTTTCTTT. Residues: CASSGDRSRTAFF.

This chain joins TRBV6-5 and TRBJ1-4; weak D call: TRBD1 (5 bases). The CDR3 contains 14 residues. Germline values: CDR1 MNHEY, CDR2 SVGAGI. V dropped 6 bases and J dropped 13 bases, with 21 bases sitting between them. CDR3 sequence (DNA): TGTGCCAGCAGACGGGACCGTTACGTGGGGGGACTGTTTTTT. Protein sequence: CASRRDRYVGGLFF.

The J gene is TRBJ2-1, the V gene TRBV5-6; TRBD2 aligns across 11 bases. The junction had 12 bases not matched to a gene; V was cut back by 3 bases and J by 7 bases. CDR1 and CDR2 from the germline V gene are SGHDT and YYEEEE. CDR3 length: 17 amino acids. Here the CDR3 reads CASSSTMTRLAGNEQFF. The DNA for the CDR3 is TGTGCCAGCAGCTCCACCATGACAAGACTAGCGGGGAATGAGCAGTTCTTC.

This clone came up once. CDR3 nucleotide sequence: TGTGCCACCTCGTATGGCTACACCTTC. It translates to CATSYGYTF. The rearrangement uses TRBV7-9 and TRBJ1-2; D not resolved. Trimming removed 10 bases from V and 5 bases from J, with 5 bases in between. Germline V gene sequence: CDR1 SEHNR, CDR2 FQNEAQ (reference sequence). This CDR3 has 9 amino acids.

This clone has more than one count but fewer than ten. The chain joins TRBV4-2 to TRBJ1-4; 10 bases are a match to TRBD1. This CDR3 contains 21 residues. The V gene end was trimmed by 0 bases and the J gene end by 3 bases; junction bases not matched to a gene: 16. Germline values: CDR1 LGHNA, CDR2 YNFKEQ. As DNA, the CDR3 is TGTGCCAGCAGCCAAGATCTTATCACGGGACAGGGGTCCTTAGCTAATGAAAAACTGTTTTTT. It encodes CASSQDLITGQGSLANEKLFF.

The chain uses TRBV7-9 and TRBJ1-3, with D possibly being TRBD1 (6 bases). The CDR3 is 16 amino acids. Trimming left V 1 base short and J 0 bases short, with 10 bases between. Germline V gives CDR1 SEHNR, CDR2 FQNEAQ (reference sequence). Here the CDR3 reads CASSLEGVYSGNTIYF. The DNA of the CDR3 is TGTGCCAGCAGCTTAGAGGGGGTCTACTCTGGAAACACCATATATTTT.

The gene calls are TRBV6-5 and TRBJ1-5; 12 nucleotides match TRBD1. This CDR3 has 15 residues. V trimming: 5 bases; J trimming: 5 bases; junction bases outside the gene matches: 4. CDR1 and CDR2 (germline): MNHEY, SVGAGI. The CDR3 DNA is TGTGCCAGCAGTGTGGGACAGGGGGCTCATCAGCCCCAGCATTTT. Translation gives CASSVGQGAHQPQHF.

The V call is TRBV5-1, the J call TRBJ2-3, with D possibly being TRBD2 (5 bases). The CDR3 consists of 16 residues. CDR1 is SGHRS, CDR2 YFSETQ, per germline. Deletions cut 0 bases from V and 0 bases from J, with 11 bases between. This CDR3 is CASSLGGPASTDTQYF. CDR3 nucleotides: TGCGCCAGCAGCTTGGGCGGGCCGGCTAGCACAGATACGCAGTATTTT.

The V gene is TRBV21-1, the J gene TRBJ2-2; TRBD1, the D gene given by the table, was not confirmed from the DNA. TRBV21-1 is labeled a pseudogene. The CDR3 is 14 residues long. The CDR3 region has the DNA TGTGCCAGCAGCAAAGGACAGGGGGCCGGGGAGCTGTTTTTT. Translating it yields CASSKGQGAGELFF.

The chain is built from TRBV5-4 and TRBJ2-3, with D perhaps TRBD2 (6 bases). V dropped 3 bases and J dropped 3 bases, with 14 bases sitting between them. The CDR3 is made up of 15 amino acids. The germline gives CDR1 SGHNT, CDR2 YYREEE (reference sequence). This CDR3 is CASSSKTSGTDTQYF. In nucleotides, the CDR3 is TGTGCCAGCAGCTCGAAGACTAGTGGAACAGATACGCAGTATTTT.

A few counts support this clone. The chain couples TRBV30 to TRBJ1-2; 9 bases agree with TRBD1. J was trimmed by 0 bases and V by 6 bases; bases with no gene match: 11. The germline V gene has CDR1 GTSNPN and CDR2 SVGIG (reference sequence). CDR3 length: 16 amino acids. The CDR3: CACHRDRAISNYGYTF. The CDR3 region has the DNA TGTGCCTGTCACCGGGACAGGGCCATATCTAACTATGGCTACACCTTC.

The chain couples TRBV28 to TRBJ2-7; 8 bases match TRBD1. Looked up from germline, CDR1 is MDHEN and CDR2 is SYDVKM. J lost 6 bases, V lost 4 bases, and 2 bases had no gene match. The length of the CDR3 is 12 residues. The chain's CDR3 is CASSWTGTEQYF. The CDR3 coding sequence is TGTGCCAGCAGTTGGACAGGGACCGAGCAGTACTTC.

CDR3 in amino acids: CASTKWEGSNTGELFF. The CDR3 nucleotides read TGTGCCAGCACCAAGTGGGAGGGGTCAAACACCGGGGAGCTGTTTTTT. This chain connects TRBV11-1 to TRBJ2-2; 7 nucleotides agree with TRBD2. V gave up 7 bases and J gave up 2 bases; unmatched junction bases: 10. The CDR3 is 16 amino acids. Germline CDR1 is SGHAT and CDR2 is FQDESV (reference sequence).

This chain uses TRBV10-3 with TRBJ2-2; 8 nucleotides agree with TRBD1. J gave up 2 bases and V 4 bases, and 12 bases lay outside the gene matches. The CDR3 length is 18 residues. Germline lookup yields CDR1 ENHRY and CDR2 SYGVKD. The CDR3 region has the DNA TGTGCCATCAGTGCTATCCCCGCCGGGACAGGTAACACCGGGGAGCTGTTTTTT. Translation gives CAISAIPAGTGNTGELFF.

This clone showed up just a few times. The rearrangement uses TRBV6-5 and TRBJ2-7, with D possibly TRBD2 on 7 matching bases. Germline CDR1 and CDR2: MNHEY and SVGAGI. This CDR3 comprises 15 residues. Trimming pared 0 bases from V and 1 base from J, leaving 10 bases between. The CDR3 region has the DNA TGTGCCAGCAGTTACTCGAGGGGGGGGTCCTACGAGCAGTACTTC. Translation gives CASSYSRGGSYEQYF.